The clone carrying this TCR beta chain was seen more than once but under ten times. Its antigen is not known. The study ran its PCR with 60 Vbeta and 13 Jbeta primers. The data were produced by immunoSEQ multiplex PCR, yet TCRdb's version contains in-frame clones alone and is incomplete. The sample has 130,000 to 150,000 clones, roughly 80% seen once. The CDR3 is 13 residues long. The ends were cut back, 10 bases at V and 2 bases at J, with 13 bases in the middle. Germline loops: CDR1 KGHSH, CDR2 LQKENI. The sample belongs to a study of cytomegalovirus exposure and HLA in healthy donors. Study-level points and caveats: Earlier analysis yielded a pattern in which most TCR beta V segments were productive about 87% or about 30% of the time. Fewer N-insertions (relative to the 666-donor mean) were reportedly seen in an Asian-associated ancestry cluster in a later analysis. The classifier reportedly diagnosed cytomegalovirus status with high specificity and sensitivity. Listed as cytomegalovirus-associated were 150 to 200 TCR beta chains.

The chain employs TRBV18 and TRBJ2-3; possibly TRBD1 for D (5 bases). Source material: PBMCs. This receptor was obtained from a man in his forties or fifties in good health and CMV-seropositive. The CDR3 loop reads CATSSGSTDTQYF. The DNA for the CDR3 is TGTGCCACCTCTTCAGGGTCCACAGATACGCAGTATTTT.